The 20 T cell receptor beta chains listed next were all sequenced from one sample in a study of T cell responses to AZD1222 COVID-19 vaccine. Sequenced by immunoSEQ multiplex PCR; TCRdb stores in-frame clones only, minus some. The table records about 190,000 clones, over 75% of them present only once. The material sequenced was peripheral blood, taken on day 0 of AZD1222 vaccination. These receptors all come from an adult in good health.

This clone has a handful of counts. J is TRBJ2-7 and V is TRBV6-5; 9 positions match TRBD1. CDR1 and CDR2 (germline): MNHEY, SVGAGI. V shed 2 bases, J shed 2 bases, and the junction held 4 bases outside the gene matches. The CDR3 spans 15 residues. CDR3 amino acids: CASSYRGQGTYEQYF. The CDR3 bases are TGTGCCAGCAGTTACCGAGGACAGGGGACCTACGAGCAGTACTTC.

This clone occurred a few times. The chain combines TRBV23-1 with TRBJ1-5; tentatively, D is TRBD1 (5 bases). TRBV23-1 is filed as an ORF, its function uncertain. The CDR3 is 17 amino acids. V was trimmed by 0 bases and J by 0 bases, leaving 12 bases between them. CDR3 in DNA: TGCGCCAGCAGTCAATCGGGGCAGACGGATAGCAATCAGCCCCAGCATTTT. It specifies CASSQSGQTDSNQPQHF.

The gene calls are TRBV14 and TRBJ2-2; 8 bases are shared with TRBD2. With V trimmed by 4 bases and J by 3 bases, 7 bases remained unmatched. Germline V gives CDR1 SGHDN, CDR2 FVKESK. The CDR3 runs to 16 residues. CDR3 sequence reads: CASSRPAGGYTGELFF. In DNA form, the CDR3 reads TGTGCCAGCAGCCGCCCGGCGGGGGGATACACCGGGGAGCTGTTTTTT.

This sequence joins TRBV24-1 and TRBJ1-5; TRBD1 is a possible D gene (6 bases). This CDR3 region has 15 residues. Germline CDR1 reads KGHDR; CDR2 reads SFDVKD. Trimming stripped 1 base from V and 6 bases from J, with 12 bases between. The DNA of the CDR3 is TGTGCCACCAGTGATTTAGGGGGGGCAGGTCAGCCCCAGCATTTT. Its translation: CATSDLGGAGQPQHF.

The chain couples TRBV6-1 to TRBJ1-2; no reliable D call. This CDR3 has 13 amino acids. With 6 bases removed from V and 0 bases from J, the gap between germline ends came to 8 bases. Germline V gene data show CDR1 as MNHNS and CDR2 as SASEGT. CDR3 DNA sequence: TGTGCCAGCAGGACGGGCGCTAACTATGGCTACACCTTC. Its protein product is CASRTGANYGYTF.

The chain links TRBV11-2 to TRBJ1-6; TRBD1 aligns across 10 bases. J lost 10 bases, V lost 1 base, and 4 bases had no gene match. Looked up from germline, CDR1 is SGHAT and CDR2 is FQNNGV. The CDR3 sequence is 15 residues long. CDR3 coding DNA: TGTGCCAGCAGCTTAGGGACAGGGGGTAAATCACCCCTCCACTTT. Translation gives CASSLGTGGKSPLHF.

This CDR3 is CASSPTGPYYGYTF. In DNA, the CDR3 is TGTGCCAGCAGCCCCACAGGGCCATACTATGGCTACACCTTC. The gene calls are TRBV6-5 and TRBJ1-2; D is possibly TRBD1 (6 bases). CDR3 size: 14 residues. The germline gives CDR1 MNHEY, CDR2 SVGAGI. Trimming cost V 6 bases and J 3 bases, with 14 bases left between them.

The chain is built from TRBV25-1 and TRBJ1-1, with D tentatively TRBD1 (5 bases). Trimming cost V 6 bases and J 0 bases, with 11 bases left between them. Germline V lookup: CDR1 MGHDK, CDR2 SYGVNS. The CDR3 spans 14 residues. CDR3 nucleotides: TGTGCCAGCAGAACGCAGGGCATGAACACTGAAGCTTTCTTT. This gives the protein CASRTQGMNTEAFF. Drawing the rest from reference TRBV25-1 and TRBJ1-1, the complete variable domain is EADIYQTPRYLVIGTGKKITLECSQTMGHDKMYWYQQDPGMELHLIHYSYGVNSTEKGDLSSESTVSRIRTEHFPLTLESARPSHTSQYLCASRTQGMNTEAFFGQGTRLTVV.

This clone has only one observation. This chain joins TRBV3-1 (or the pseudogene TRBV3-2) and TRBJ1-1; D is unclear. Trimming removed 2 bases from V and 4 bases from J, with 5 bases in between. The CDR3 runs 12 residues. The germline V gene has CDR1 LGHDT and CDR2 YNNKEL (reference sequence). The CDR3 loop is CASSQWGTEAFF. The DNA of the CDR3 is TGTGCCAGCAGCCAATGGGGCACTGAAGCTTTCTTT.

The chain joins TRBV4-3 to TRBJ2-3; the D gene is possibly TRBD2 (7 bases). V was pared by 4 bases and J by 2 bases, with 10 bases between. The CDR3 contains 14 residues. Germline CDR1 LGHNA, CDR2 YSLEER. CDR3 DNA: TGCGCCAGCAGCCTACGGGGGGCCACAGATACGCAGTATTTT. This translates into CASSLRGATDTQYF.

The V and J genes are TRBV6-2 or TRBV6-3 and TRBJ2-5; 7 bases match TRBD2. Germline assignment: CDR1 MNHEY and CDR2 SVGEGT. The length of the CDR3 is 14 residues. V lost 0 bases, J lost 5 bases, and 3 bases stayed unmatched. CDR3 coding DNA: TGTGCCAGCAGTTACTCGGGGGGGATGGAGACCCAGTACTTC. Its translation: CASSYSGGMETQYF.

The chain has TRBV7-9 and TRBJ1-4; 10 bases agree with TRBD1. V was clipped by 5 bases and J by 5 bases; unmatched bases: 8. This CDR3 is built from 16 residues. Per the germline V gene, CDR1 is SEHNR and CDR2 is FQNEAQ (reference sequence). The CDR3 loop is CASSLGDRGLNEKLFF. The CDR3 nucleotides read TGTGCCAGCAGCCTCGGGGACAGGGGACTCAATGAAAAACTGTTTTTT. The complete variable domain, with remaining parts taken from reference TRBV7-9 and TRBJ1-4, reads DTGVSQNPRHKITKRGQNVTFRCDPISEHNRLYWYRQTLGQGPEFLTYFQNEAQLEKSRLLSDRFSAERPKGSFSTLEIQRTEQGDSAMYLCASSLGDRGLNEKLFFGSGTQLSVL.

The gene calls are TRBV30 and TRBJ1-2; TRBD1 matches at 8 bases. CDR1 is GTSNPN, CDR2 SVGIG, per germline (reference sequence). V was pared by 4 bases and J by 4 bases, with 8 bases of the junction left unmatched. The CDR3 extends over 14 amino acids. CDR3 sequence (DNA): TGTGCCTGGAACACCGGACAGGGAGGCTATGGCTACACCTTC. Amino acids: CAWNTGQGGYGYTF.

CDR3 bases: TGTGCCAGCTCACTTTACCAAGAGACCCAGTACTTC. Residues: CASSLYQETQYF. V gene TRBV18 combines with J gene TRBJ2-5; no definite D call. Germline-derived CDR1 and CDR2 are KGHSH and LQKENI. The CDR3 consists of 12 residues. V was pared by 4 bases and J by 0 bases, with 3 bases between. Looking up the rest from reference TRBV18 and TRBJ2-5 gives the full variable domain: NAGVMQNPRHLVRRRGQEARLRCSPMKGHSHVYWYRQLPEEGLKFMVYLQKENIIDESGMPKERFSAEFPKEGPSILRIQQVVRGDSAAYFCASSLYQETQYFGPGTRLLVL.

This clone is a singleton in its sample. The chain joins TRBV7-2 to TRBJ2-1; D gene unclear. Germline-derived CDR1 and CDR2 are SGHTA and FQGNSA. This CDR3 contains 14 residues. Trimming pared 1 base from V and 7 bases from J, leaving 11 bases between. DNA of the CDR3: TGTGCCAGCAGCTTAGGGCTAGTTACGAATGAGCAGTTCTTC. This gives the protein CASSLGLVTNEQFF.

This chain joins TRBV28 and TRBJ1-2; D is unclear. The V gene's germline CDR1 is MDHEN and CDR2 SYDVKM. Trimming left V 2 bases short and J 6 bases short, with 10 bases between. The CDR3 is 13 residues long. CDR3 DNA: TGTGCCAGCAGTTTACCCCACAGCGATGGCTACACCTTC. Residues: CASSLPHSDGYTF.

V is TRBV7-2 and J is TRBJ2-1, with D tentatively TRBD2 (5 bases). Trimming stripped 4 bases from V and 0 bases from J, with 10 bases between. Germline loops: CDR1 SGHTA, CDR2 FQGNSA. CDR3 length: 15 amino acids. The CDR3: CASSSIGSSYNEQFF. The CDR3 coding sequence is TGTGCCAGCAGCTCAATAGGGAGCTCCTACAATGAGCAGTTCTTC.

The chain employs TRBV19 and TRBJ1-1; weak D call: TRBD1 (5 bases). Per the germline V gene, CDR1 is LNHDA and CDR2 is SQIVND (reference sequence). The V end lost 4 bases, the J end lost 4 bases, and 13 bases lay between the germline ends. The CDR3 is made up of 14 amino acids. This CDR3 is CASSRIAGGTEAFF. Written as DNA, the CDR3 is TGTGCCAGTAGTAGAATCGCCGGGGGCACTGAAGCTTTCTTT. Together with reference TRBV19 and TRBJ1-1, the CDR3 gives the full variable domain: DGGITQSPKYLFRKEGQNVTLSCEQNLNHDAMYWYRQDPGQGLRLIYYSQIVNDFQKGDIAEGYSVSREKKESFPLTVTSAQKNPTAFYLCASSRIAGGTEAFFGQGTRLTVV.

This clone was counted a few times. This chain links TRBV5-1 with TRBJ1-2, with 7 bases that match TRBD1. This CDR3 region has 15 residues. V lost 3 bases and J lost 0; bases outside the gene matches: 5. Germline V gives CDR1 SGHRS, CDR2 YFSETQ. The CDR3 DNA is TGCGCCAGCAGCTCGAGACAGGGACCTAACTATGGCTACACCTTC. As protein: CASSSRQGPNYGYTF. Drawing the rest from reference TRBV5-1 and TRBJ1-2, the complete variable domain is KAGVTQTPRYLIKTRGQQVTLSCSPISGHRSVSWYQQTPGQGLQFLFEYFSETQRNKGNFPGRFSGRQFSNSRSEMNVSTLELGDSALYLCASSSRQGPNYGYTFGSGTRLTVV.

The V call is TRBV23-1, the J call TRBJ1-5; D unclear. TRBV23-1 is identified as an open reading frame with a role that is uncertain. This CDR3 has 16 amino acids. Trimming removed 1 base at V and 3 bases at J, with 13 bases between. The CDR3 DNA sequence: TGCGCCAGCAGTCAATGTACACCGGAGGCCAATCAGCCCCAGCATTTT. Protein: CASSQCTPEANQPQHF.